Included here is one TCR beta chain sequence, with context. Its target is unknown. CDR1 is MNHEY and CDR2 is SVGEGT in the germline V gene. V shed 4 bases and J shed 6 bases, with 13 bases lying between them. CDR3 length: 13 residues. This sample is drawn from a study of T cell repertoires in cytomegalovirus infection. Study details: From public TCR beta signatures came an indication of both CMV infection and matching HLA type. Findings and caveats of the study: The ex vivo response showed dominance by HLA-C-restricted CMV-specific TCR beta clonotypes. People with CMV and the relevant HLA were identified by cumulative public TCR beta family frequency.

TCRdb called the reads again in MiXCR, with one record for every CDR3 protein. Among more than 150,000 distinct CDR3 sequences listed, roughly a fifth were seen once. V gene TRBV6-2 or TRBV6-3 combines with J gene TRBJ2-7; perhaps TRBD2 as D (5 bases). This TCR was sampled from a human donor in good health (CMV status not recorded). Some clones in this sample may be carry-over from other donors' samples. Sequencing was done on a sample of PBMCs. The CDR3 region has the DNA TGTGCCAGCAGTTCCTTCGTTGAGGGCGAGCAGTACTTC. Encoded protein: CASSSFVEGEQYF.